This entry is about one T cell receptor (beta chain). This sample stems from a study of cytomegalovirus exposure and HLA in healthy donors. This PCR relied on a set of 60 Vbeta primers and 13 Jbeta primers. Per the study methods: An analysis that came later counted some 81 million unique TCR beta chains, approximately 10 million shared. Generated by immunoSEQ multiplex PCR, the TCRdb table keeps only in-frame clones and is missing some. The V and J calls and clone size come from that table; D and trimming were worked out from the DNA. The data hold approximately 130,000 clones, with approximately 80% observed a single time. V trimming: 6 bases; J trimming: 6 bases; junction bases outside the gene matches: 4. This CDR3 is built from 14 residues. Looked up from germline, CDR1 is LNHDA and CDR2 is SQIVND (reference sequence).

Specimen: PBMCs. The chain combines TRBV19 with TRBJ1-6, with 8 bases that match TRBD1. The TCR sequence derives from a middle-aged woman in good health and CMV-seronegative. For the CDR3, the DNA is TGTGCCAGTAGAGCGACAGGGGCTAATTCACCCCTCCACTTT. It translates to CASRATGANSPLHF.